The rows below give T cell receptor beta chains drawn from one sample of a study of glioma-infiltrating T cells after dendritic cell vaccination. This table comes from immunoSEQ multiplex PCR, and its TCRdb copy is limited to in-frame clones, with some not included. Of fewer than 85,000 clones detected, roughly 84% appear once; the ten largest clones hold around 2.3%. Source: blood, taken after dendritic cell vaccination. All receptors derive from a human donor with glioblastoma. Each CDR3 is given with its conserved first and last residue. D genes are given only for firm matches. Clone size is shown for a subset of rows, as once, few, many or a class of expanded clone.

J gene: TRBJ1-5; clone size: NA; V gene: TRBV7-9; D gene: NA; CDR3 DNA: TGTGCCAGCAGCTCACAGACGGGGGGGCCCCAGCATTTT; CDR3 protein: CASSSQTGGPQHF
J gene: TRBJ1-5; clone size: NA; V gene: TRBV5-5; D gene: NA; CDR3 DNA: TGTGCCAGCAGCCTCCGGGAGAGCAATCAGCCCCAGCATTTT; CDR3 protein: CASSLRESNQPQHF
J gene: TRBJ2-6; clone size: NA; V gene: TRBV19; D gene: NA; CDR3 DNA: TGTGCCAGTAGTATTAATCCAGGGAAGAGCTCTGGGGCCAACGTCCTGACTTTC; CDR3 protein: CASSINPGKSSGANVLTF
J gene: TRBJ2-1; clone size: NA; V gene: TRBV14; D gene: TRBD2; CDR3 DNA: TGTGCCAGCAGCCAAGATCTAGGAGCGGGGGGAGTCAATGAGCAGTTCTTC; CDR3 protein: CASSQDLGAGGVNEQFF
J gene: TRBJ2-2; clone size: NA; V gene: TRBV11-3; D gene: NA; CDR3 DNA: TGTGCCAGCAGCTACTACAGGGAAGTCGGGGAGCTGTTTTTT; CDR3 protein: CASSYYREVGELFF
J gene: TRBJ1-2; clone size: NA; V gene: TRBV30; D gene: NA; CDR3 DNA: TGTGCCTGGGTCCTTTTGGGGAGAGGAGGAGGCTACACCTTC; CDR3 protein: CAWVLLGRGGGYTF
J gene: TRBJ1-4; clone size: once; V gene: TRBV4-3; D gene: NA; CDR3 DNA: TGCGCCAGCAGCCAAGACGGAGACTACAATGAAAAACTGTTTTTT; CDR3 protein: CASSQDGDYNEKLFF
J gene: TRBJ2-7; clone size: NA; V gene: TRBV9; D gene: TRBD2; CDR3 DNA: TGTGCCAGCAGTGGGATGACTAGCGGGAGGCCCTACGAGCAGTACTTC; CDR3 protein: CASSGMTSGRPYEQYF
J gene: TRBJ1-1; clone size: NA; V gene: TRBV2; D gene: NA; CDR3 DNA: TGTGCCAAACAGAGAGAGTCAGGGAACACTGAAGCTTTCTTT; CDR3 protein: CAKQRESGNTEAFF
J gene: TRBJ1-5; clone size: NA; V gene: TRBV2; D gene: TRBD1; CDR3 DNA: TGTGCCAGCAGTCCAGGGGGCGGATATAGCAATCAGCCCCAGCATTTT; CDR3 protein: CASSPGGGYSNQPQHF
J gene: TRBJ2-3; clone size: NA; V gene: TRBV30; D gene: TRBD2; CDR3 DNA: TGTGCCTGGAGTGTAACTAGCGGGAGAACAGATACGCAGTATTTT; CDR3 protein: CAWSVTSGRTDTQYF
J gene: TRBJ1-3; clone size: NA; V gene: TRBV6-5; D gene: NA; CDR3 DNA: TGTGCCAGCAGTTACAACAGACAGTCTGGAAACACCATATATTTT; CDR3 protein: CASSYNRQSGNTIYF
J gene: TRBJ2-3; clone size: NA; V gene: TRBV18; D gene: TRBD2; CDR3 DNA: TGTGCCAGCTCACCTGGACTAGCGGGAGGAGATACGCAGTATTTT; CDR3 protein: CASSPGLAGGDTQYF
J gene: TRBJ2-7; clone size: NA; V gene: TRBV6-5; D gene: NA; CDR3 DNA: TGTGCCAGCAGTCCTCACGACTCAGCCGGGGAGTACTTC; CDR3 protein: CASSPHDSAGEYF
J gene: TRBJ2-2; clone size: NA; V gene: TRBV9; D gene: NA; CDR3 DNA: TGTGCCAGCAGCGTATCGGCGGGGGCCCAGACCGGGGAGCTGTTTTTT; CDR3 protein: CASSVSAGAQTGELFF
J gene: TRBJ1-6; clone size: NA; V gene: TRBV4-2; D gene: TRBD1; CDR3 DNA: TGTGCCAGCAGCCAAGATCCTGGACAGGGAGGCTATAATTCACCCCTCCACTTT; CDR3 protein: CASSQDPGQGGYNSPLHF
J gene: TRBJ2-3; clone size: once; V gene: TRBV5-1; D gene: TRBD1; CDR3 DNA: TGCGCCAGCAGCCGGCCGGACAGGCCGACAGATACGCAGTATTTT; CDR3 protein: CASSRPDRPTDTQYF
J gene: TRBJ1-3; clone size: NA; V gene: TRBV19; D gene: TRBD1; CDR3 DNA: TGTGCCAGTACCCACCCAGGGGGTGGAAACACCATATATTTT; CDR3 protein: CASTHPGGGNTIYF
J gene: TRBJ2-7; clone size: many; V gene: TRBV5-1; D gene: TRBD2; CDR3 DNA: TGCGCCAGCGCTAGCGGGGTAGCCTACGAGCAGTACTTC; CDR3 protein: CASASGVAYEQYF
J gene: TRBJ2-3; clone size: NA; V gene: TRBV5-8; D gene: NA; CDR3 DNA: TGTGCCAGCGCCCCCCGGGGATATACGCAGTATTTT; CDR3 protein: CASAPRGYTQYF
J gene: TRBJ1-2; clone size: few; V gene: TRBV10-3; D gene: NA; CDR3 DNA: TGTGCCATCGCGGGGGCGAACTATGGCTACACCTTC; CDR3 protein: CAIAGANYGYTF
J gene: TRBJ2-5; clone size: NA; V gene: TRBV7-2; D gene: TRBD1; CDR3 DNA: TGTGCCAGCAGCTTATTTCGGACAGGGCAAGAGACCCAGTACTTC; CDR3 protein: CASSLFRTGQETQYF
J gene: TRBJ1-4; clone size: NA; V gene: TRBV20-1; D gene: TRBD1; CDR3 DNA: TGCAGTGCTGGACAGGGCACACTGTTTTTT; CDR3 protein: CSAGQGTLFF
J gene: TRBJ2-1; clone size: NA; V gene: TRBV5-4; D gene: TRBD1; CDR3 DNA: TGTGCCAGCAGCTTGGATAGGGGGCGGAATGAGCAGTTCTTC; CDR3 protein: CASSLDRGRNEQFF
J gene: TRBJ1-1; clone size: NA; V gene: TRBV7-9; D gene: NA; CDR3 DNA: TGTGCCAGCAGCCCCACCGGGGCTGAAGCTTTCTTT; CDR3 protein: CASSPTGAEAFF
J gene: TRBJ2-1; clone size: NA; V gene: TRBV19; D gene: TRBD1; CDR3 DNA: TGTGCCAGTAGTAGGGACAGCAGCTCCTACAATGAGCAGTTCTTC; CDR3 protein: CASSRDSSSYNEQFF
J gene: TRBJ2-3; clone size: NA; V gene: TRBV9; D gene: TRBD2; CDR3 DNA: TGTGCCAGCAGCGTGGGGACTAGTCCTTACGGAAGCACAGATACGCAGTATTTT; CDR3 protein: CASSVGTSPYGSTDTQYF
J gene: TRBJ2-7; clone size: NA; V gene: TRBV5-6; D gene: TRBD2; CDR3 DNA: TGTGCCAGCAGATTTAGCGGGGGGGCCCACGAGCAGTACTTC; CDR3 protein: CASRFSGGAHEQYF